Listed below are T cell receptor beta chains from one sample, sequenced in a study of human T cells and chemical hapten exposure. TCRdb ran MiXCR on the RACE reads and lists one entry per CDR3 protein. The sample lists nearly 350,000 distinct CDR3 sequences, around 7% occurring once. The sequencing used whole blood, collected in connection with sensitization to the hapten diphenylcyclopropenone (DPC). All receptors derive from a young woman with alopecia areata. Some clones in this sample may be carry-over from other donors' samples. Each CDR3 is given with its conserved first and last residue. The order of the fields is CDR3 protein, D gene, V gene. D genes are given only for firm matches.

CDR3: CAIREDRGRLGYTF
D: TRBD1
V: TRBV10-3

CDR3: CASSPSLGLHEQFF
D: -
V: TRBV14

CDR3: CASSLVEGGQNYGYTF
D: TRBD1
V: TRBV28

CDR3: CASSFLDSSYEQYF
D: -
V: TRBV28

CDR3: CASSLSPGGGGTEAFF
D: TRBD1
V: TRBV7-8

CDR3: CASSLGGSSTEAFF
D: -
V: TRBV27

CDR3: CASSLLAEYNEQFF
D: -
V: TRBV12-3/TRBV12-4

CDR3: CASRGQGPYNEQFF
D: TRBD1
V: TRBV27

CDR3: CASSLFAGEQYF
D: -
V: TRBV6-5

CDR3: CASSDRSGSTDTQYF
D: -
V: TRBV6-4

CDR3: CAIMAGSVSDTQYF
D: -
V: TRBV10-3

CDR3: CSAGGQFKGTDTQYF
D: -
V: TRBV20-1

CDR3: CASAPSSGNTIYF
D: -
V: TRBV12-5

CDR3: CASSIDSFNQPQHF
D: -
V: TRBV19

CDR3: CASRLAGSDEQFF
D: TRBD2
V: TRBV6-2/TRBV6-3

CDR3: CASGPDDSYEQYF
D: -
V: TRBV5-1

CDR3: CATSDFTGEQFF
D: -
V: TRBV24-1

CDR3: CASSRVTGPYGYTF
D: -
V: TRBV4-3

CDR3: CASSLKDRSNEQFF
D: -
V: TRBV5-1

CDR3: CSARGQGQETQYF
D: -
V: TRBV20-1

CDR3: CASSQVRAGGPDEQFF
D: TRBD2
V: TRBV4-3

CDR3: CASSLPGLAVETQYF
D: -
V: TRBV6-2/TRBV6-3

CDR3: CASSQRSGPHEQFF
D: -
V: TRBV7-9